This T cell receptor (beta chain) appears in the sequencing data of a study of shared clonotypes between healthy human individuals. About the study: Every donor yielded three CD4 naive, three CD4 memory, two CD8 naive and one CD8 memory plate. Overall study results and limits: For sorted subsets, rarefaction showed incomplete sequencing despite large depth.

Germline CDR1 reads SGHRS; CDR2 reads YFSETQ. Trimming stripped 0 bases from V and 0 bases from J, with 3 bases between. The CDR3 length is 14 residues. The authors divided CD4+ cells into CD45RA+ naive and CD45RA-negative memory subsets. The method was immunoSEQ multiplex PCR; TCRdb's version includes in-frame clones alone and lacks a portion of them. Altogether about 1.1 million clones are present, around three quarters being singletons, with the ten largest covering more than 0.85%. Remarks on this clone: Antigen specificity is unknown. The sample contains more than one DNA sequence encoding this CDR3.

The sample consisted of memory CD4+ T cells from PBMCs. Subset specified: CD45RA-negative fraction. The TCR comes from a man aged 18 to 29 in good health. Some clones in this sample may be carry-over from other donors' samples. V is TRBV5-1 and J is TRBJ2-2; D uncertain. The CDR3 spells CASSLGSNTGELFF. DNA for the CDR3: TGCGCCAGCAGCTTGGGGTCGAACACCGGGGAGCTGTTTTTT. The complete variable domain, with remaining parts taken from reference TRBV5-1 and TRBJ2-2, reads KAGVTQTPRYLIKTRGQQVTLSCSPISGHRSVSWYQQTPGQGLQFLFEYFSETQRNKGNFPGRFSGRQFSNSRSEMNVSTLELGDSALYLCASSLGSNTGELFFGEGSRLTVL.